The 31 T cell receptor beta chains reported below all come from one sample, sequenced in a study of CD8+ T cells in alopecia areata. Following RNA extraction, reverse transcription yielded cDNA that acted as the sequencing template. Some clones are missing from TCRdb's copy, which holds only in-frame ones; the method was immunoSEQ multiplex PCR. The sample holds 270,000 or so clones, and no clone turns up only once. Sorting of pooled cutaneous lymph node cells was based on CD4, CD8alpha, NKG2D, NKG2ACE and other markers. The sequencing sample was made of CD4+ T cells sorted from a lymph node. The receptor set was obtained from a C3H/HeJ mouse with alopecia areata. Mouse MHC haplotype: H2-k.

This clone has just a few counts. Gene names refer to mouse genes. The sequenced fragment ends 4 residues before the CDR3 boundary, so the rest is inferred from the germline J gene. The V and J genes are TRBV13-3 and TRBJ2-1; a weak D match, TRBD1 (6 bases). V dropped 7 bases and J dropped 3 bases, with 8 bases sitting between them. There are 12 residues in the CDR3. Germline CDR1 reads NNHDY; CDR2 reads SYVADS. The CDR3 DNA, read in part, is TGTGCCAGCGGACAGCTCTATGCT. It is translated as CASGQLYA. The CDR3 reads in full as CASGQLYAEQFF.

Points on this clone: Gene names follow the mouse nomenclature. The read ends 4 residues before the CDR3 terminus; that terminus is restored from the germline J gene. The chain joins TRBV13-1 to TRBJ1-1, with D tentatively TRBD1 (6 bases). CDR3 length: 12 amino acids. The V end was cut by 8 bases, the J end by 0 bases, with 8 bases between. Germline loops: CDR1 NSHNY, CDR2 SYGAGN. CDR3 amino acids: CASTGKNTEVFF. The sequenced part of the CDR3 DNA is TGTGCCAGTACAGGGAAGAACACA.

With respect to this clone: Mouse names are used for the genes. CDR3 sequence: CTCSAYGGALGAETLYF. The sequenced CDR3 bases are TGCACCTGCAGTGCTTATGGGGGGGCGCTTGGTGCAGAA. This sequence joins TRBV1 and TRBJ2-3; the match to TRBD2 covers 9 bases. The CDR3 end is not reached by the read, which stops 4 residues before it; the germline J gene fills it in. The CDR3 sequence is 17 residues long. V was clipped by 3 bases and J by 1 base; unmatched bases: 8. CDR1 is NSQYPW, CDR2 LRSPGD, per germline (reference sequence).

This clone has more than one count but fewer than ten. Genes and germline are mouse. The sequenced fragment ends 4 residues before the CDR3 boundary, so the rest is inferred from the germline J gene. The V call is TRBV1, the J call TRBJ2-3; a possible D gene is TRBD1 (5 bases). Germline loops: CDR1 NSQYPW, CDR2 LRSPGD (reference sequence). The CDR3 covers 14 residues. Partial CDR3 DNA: TGCACCTGCAGTGCAGATACAACAGGAGAA. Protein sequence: CTCSADTTGE. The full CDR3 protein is CTCSADTTGETLYF.

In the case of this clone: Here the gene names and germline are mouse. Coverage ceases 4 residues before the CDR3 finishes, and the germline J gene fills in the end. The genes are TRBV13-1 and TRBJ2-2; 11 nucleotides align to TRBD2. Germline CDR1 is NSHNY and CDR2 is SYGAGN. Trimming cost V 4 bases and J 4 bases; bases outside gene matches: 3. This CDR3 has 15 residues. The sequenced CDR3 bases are TGTGCCAGCAGTCGGGACTGGGGGACCACCGGG. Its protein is CASSRDWGTTG. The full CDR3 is CASSRDWGTTGQLYF.

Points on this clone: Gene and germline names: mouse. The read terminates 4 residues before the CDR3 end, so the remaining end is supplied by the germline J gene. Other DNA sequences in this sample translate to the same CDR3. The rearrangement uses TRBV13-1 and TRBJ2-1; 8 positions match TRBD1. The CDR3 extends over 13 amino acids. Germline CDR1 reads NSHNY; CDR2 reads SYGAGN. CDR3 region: CASSDRGGAEQFF. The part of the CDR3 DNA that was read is TGTGCCAGCAGCGACAGGGGAGGGGCT.

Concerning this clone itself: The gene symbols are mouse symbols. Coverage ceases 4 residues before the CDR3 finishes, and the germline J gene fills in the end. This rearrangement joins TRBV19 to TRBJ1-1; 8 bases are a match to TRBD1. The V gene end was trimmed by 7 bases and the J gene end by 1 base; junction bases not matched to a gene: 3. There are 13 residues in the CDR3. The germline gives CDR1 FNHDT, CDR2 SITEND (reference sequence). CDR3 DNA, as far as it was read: TGTGCCAGCGGACAGGGACGAAACACA. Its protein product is CASGQGRNT. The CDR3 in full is CASGQGRNTEVFF.

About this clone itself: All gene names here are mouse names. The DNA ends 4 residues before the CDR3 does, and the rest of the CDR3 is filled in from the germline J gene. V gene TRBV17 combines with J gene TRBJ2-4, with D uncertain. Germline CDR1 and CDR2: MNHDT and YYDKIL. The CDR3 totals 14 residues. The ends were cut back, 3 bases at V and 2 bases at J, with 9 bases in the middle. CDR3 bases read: TGTGCTAGCAGTAGGAGCAGAAATCAAAAC. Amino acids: CASSRSRNQN. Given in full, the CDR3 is CASSRSRNQNTLYF.

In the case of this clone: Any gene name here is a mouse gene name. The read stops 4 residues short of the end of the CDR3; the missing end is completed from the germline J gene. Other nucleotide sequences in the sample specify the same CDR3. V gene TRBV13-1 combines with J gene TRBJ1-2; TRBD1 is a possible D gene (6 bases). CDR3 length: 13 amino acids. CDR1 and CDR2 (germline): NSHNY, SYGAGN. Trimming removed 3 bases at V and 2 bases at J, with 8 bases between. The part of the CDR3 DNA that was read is TGTGCCAGCAGTGCTACAGGGAACTCC. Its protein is CASSATGNS. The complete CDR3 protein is CASSATGNSDYTF.

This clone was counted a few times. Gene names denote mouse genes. The CDR3 region is CASSIDRGPNTEVFF. CDR3 DNA, as far as it was read: TGTGCCAGCAGTATCGACAGGGGGCCAAACACA. This rearrangement joins TRBV19 to TRBJ1-1; TRBD1 agrees at 10 bases. The CDR3 end falls 4 residues outside the read, so it is completed with the germline J gene. Trimming at V came to 2 bases and at J to 0 bases, leaving 1 base not matched to a gene. The CDR3 has 15 amino acids. Germline V lookup: CDR1 FNHDT, CDR2 SITEND (reference sequence).

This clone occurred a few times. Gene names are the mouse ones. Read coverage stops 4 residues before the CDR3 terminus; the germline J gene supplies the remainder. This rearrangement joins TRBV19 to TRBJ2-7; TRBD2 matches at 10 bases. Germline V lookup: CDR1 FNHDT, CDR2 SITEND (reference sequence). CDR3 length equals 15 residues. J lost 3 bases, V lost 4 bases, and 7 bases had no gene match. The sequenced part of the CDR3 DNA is TGTGCCAGCAGTCTTCCCGGGACTGGGGTCTAT. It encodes CASSLPGTGVY. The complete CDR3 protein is CASSLPGTGVYEQYF. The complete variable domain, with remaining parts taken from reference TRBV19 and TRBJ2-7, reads GGIITQTPKFLIGQEGQKLTLKCQQNFNHDTMYWYRQDSGKGLRLIYYSITENDLQKGDLSEGYDASREKKSSFSLTVTSAQKNEMAVFLCASSLPGTGVYEQYFGPGTRLTVL.

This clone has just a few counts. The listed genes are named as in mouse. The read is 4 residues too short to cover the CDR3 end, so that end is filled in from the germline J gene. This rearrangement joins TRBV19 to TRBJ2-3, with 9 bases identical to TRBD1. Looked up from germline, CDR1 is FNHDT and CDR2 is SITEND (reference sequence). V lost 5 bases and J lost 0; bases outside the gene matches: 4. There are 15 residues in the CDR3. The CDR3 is CASSAGQGSAETLYF. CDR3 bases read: TGTGCCAGCAGCGCGGGACAGGGTAGTGCAGAA. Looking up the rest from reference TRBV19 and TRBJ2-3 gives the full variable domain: GGIITQTPKFLIGQEGQKLTLKCQQNFNHDTMYWYRQDSGKGLRLIYYSITENDLQKGDLSEGYDASREKKSSFSLTVTSAQKNEMAVFLCASSAGQGSAETLYFGSGTRLTVL.

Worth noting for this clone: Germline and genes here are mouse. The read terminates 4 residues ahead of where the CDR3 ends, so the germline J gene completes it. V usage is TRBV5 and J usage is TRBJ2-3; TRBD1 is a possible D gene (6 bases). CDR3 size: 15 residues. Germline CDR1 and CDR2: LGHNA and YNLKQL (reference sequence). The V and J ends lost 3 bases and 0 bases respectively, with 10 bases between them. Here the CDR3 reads CASSHQGPSAETLYF. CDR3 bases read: TGTGCCAGCAGCCATCAGGGGCCTAGTGCAGAA.

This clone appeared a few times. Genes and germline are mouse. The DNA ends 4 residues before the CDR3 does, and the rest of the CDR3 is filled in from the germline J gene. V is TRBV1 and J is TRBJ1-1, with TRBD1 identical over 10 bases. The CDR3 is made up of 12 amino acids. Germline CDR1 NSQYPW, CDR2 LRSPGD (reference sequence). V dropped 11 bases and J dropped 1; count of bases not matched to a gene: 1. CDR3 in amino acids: CTGTGVNTEVFF. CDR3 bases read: TGCACCGGGACAGGGGTAAACACA.

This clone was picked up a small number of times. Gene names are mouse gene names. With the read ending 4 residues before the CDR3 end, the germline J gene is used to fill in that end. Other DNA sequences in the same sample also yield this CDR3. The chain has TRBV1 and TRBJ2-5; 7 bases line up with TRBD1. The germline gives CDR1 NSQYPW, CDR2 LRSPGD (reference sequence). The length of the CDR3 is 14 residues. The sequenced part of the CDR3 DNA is TGCACCTGCAGTGGACAGGGAGGGGGAGAC. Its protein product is CTCSGQGGGD. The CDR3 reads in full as CTCSGQGGGDTQYF.

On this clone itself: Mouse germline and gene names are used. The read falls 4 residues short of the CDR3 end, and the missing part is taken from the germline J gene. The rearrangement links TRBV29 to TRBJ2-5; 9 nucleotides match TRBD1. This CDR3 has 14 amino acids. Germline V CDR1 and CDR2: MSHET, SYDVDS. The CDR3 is CASSTGGGGDTQYF. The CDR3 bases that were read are TGTGCTAGCAGTACAGGGGGCGGGGGAGAC.

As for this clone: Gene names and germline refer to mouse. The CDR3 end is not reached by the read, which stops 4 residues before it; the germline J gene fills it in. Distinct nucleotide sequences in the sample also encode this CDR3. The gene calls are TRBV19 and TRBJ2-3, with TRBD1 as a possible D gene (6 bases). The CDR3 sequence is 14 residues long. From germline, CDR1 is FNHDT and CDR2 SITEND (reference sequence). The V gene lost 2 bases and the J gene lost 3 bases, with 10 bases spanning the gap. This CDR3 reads CASSIGRGAETLYF. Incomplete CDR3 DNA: TGTGCCAGCAGTATTGGCAGGGGAGCAGAA.

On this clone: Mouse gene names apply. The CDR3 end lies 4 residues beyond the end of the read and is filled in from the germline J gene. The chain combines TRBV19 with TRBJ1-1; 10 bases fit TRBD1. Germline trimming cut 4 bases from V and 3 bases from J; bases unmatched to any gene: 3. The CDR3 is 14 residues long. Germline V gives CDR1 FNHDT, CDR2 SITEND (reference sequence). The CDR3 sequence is CASSDRGQDTEVFF. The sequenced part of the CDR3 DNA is TGTGCCAGCAGTGACAGGGGGCAGGACACA.

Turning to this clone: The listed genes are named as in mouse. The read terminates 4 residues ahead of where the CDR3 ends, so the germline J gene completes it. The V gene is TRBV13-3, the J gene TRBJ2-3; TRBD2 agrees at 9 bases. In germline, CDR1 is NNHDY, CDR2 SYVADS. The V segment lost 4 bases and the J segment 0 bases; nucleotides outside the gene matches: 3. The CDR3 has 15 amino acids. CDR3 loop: CASSLGLGSAETLYF. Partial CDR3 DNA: TGTGCCAGCAGTTTGGGACTGGGTAGTGCAGAA.

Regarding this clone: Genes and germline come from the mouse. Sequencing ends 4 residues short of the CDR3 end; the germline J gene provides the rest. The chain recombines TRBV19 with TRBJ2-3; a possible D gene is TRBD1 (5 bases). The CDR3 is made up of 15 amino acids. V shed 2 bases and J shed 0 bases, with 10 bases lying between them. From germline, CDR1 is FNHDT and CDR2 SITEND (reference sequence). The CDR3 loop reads CASSIGHSSAETLYF. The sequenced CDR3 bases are TGTGCCAGCAGTATCGGACATTCTAGTGCAGAA.

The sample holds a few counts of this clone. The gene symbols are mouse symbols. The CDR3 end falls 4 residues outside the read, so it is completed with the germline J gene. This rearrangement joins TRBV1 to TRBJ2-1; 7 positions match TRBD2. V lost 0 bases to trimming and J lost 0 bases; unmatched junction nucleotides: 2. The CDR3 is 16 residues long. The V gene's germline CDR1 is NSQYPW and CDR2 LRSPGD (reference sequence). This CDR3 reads CTCSAELGYNYAEQFF. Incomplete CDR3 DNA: TGCACCTGCAGTGCAGAACTGGGGTATAACTATGCT.

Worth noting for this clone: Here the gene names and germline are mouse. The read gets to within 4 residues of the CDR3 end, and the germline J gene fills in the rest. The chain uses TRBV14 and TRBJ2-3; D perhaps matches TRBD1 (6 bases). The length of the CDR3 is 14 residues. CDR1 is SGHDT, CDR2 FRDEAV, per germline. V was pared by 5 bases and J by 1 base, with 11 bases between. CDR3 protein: CASRPGAGAETLYF. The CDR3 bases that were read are TGTGCCAGCAGACCAGGGGCTGGTGCAGAA.

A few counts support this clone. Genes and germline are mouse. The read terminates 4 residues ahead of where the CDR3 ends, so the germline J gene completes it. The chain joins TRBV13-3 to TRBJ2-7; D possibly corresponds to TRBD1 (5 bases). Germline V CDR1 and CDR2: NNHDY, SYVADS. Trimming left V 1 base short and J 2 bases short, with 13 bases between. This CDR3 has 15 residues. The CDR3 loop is CASSDPLPGTYEQYF. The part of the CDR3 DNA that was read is TGTGCCAGCAGTGATCCCCTGCCAGGGACCTAT.

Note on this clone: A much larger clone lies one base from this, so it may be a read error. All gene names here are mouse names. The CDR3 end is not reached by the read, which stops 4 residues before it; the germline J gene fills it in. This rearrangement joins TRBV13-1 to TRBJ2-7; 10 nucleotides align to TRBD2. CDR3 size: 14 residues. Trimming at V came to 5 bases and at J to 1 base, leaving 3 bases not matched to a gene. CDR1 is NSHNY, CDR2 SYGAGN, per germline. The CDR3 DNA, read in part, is TGTGCCAGCAGGGACTGGGGGAGATCCTAT. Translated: CASRDWGRSY. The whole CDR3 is CASRDWGRSYEQYF.

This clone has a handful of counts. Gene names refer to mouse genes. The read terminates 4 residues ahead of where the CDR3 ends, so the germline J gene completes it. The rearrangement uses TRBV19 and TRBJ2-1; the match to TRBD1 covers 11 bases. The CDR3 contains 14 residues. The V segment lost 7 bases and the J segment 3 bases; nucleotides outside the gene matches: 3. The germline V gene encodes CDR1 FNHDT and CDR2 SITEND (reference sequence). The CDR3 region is CASQGQGGYAEQFF. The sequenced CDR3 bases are TGTGCCAGCCAGGGACAGGGGGGCTATGCT.

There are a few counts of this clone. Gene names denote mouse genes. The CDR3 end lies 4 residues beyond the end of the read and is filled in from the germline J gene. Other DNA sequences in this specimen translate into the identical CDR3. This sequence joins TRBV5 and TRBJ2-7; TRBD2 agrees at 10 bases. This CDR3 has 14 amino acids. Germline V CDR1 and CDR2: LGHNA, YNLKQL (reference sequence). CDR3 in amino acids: CASSQKTGGYEQYF. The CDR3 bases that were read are TGTGCCAGCAGCCAAAAGACTGGGGGGTAT.

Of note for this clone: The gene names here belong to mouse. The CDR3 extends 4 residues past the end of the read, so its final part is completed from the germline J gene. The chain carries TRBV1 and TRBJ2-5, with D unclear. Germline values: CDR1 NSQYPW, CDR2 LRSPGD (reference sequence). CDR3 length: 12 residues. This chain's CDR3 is CTCSAKEDTQYF. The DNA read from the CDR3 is TGCACCTGCAGTGCAAAAGAAGAC.

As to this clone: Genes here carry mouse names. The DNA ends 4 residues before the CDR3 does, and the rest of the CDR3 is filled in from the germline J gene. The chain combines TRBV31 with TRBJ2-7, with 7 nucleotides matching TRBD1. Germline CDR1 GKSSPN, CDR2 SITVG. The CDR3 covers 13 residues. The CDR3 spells CAWSPQGQYEQYF. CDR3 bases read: TGTGCCTGGAGTCCCCAGGGACAGTAT.

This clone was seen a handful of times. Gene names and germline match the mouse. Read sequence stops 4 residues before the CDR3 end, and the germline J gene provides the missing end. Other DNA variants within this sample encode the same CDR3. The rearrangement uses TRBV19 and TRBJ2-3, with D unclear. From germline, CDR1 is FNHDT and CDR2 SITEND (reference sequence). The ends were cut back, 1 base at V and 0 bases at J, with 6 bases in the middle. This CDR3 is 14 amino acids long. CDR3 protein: CASSIPDSAETLYF. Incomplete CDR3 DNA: TGTGCCAGCAGTATACCAGATAGTGCAGAA. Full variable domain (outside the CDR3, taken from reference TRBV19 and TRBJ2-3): GGIITQTPKFLIGQEGQKLTLKCQQNFNHDTMYWYRQDSGKGLRLIYYSITENDLQKGDLSEGYDASREKKSSFSLTVTSAQKNEMAVFLCASSIPDSAETLYFGSGTRLTVL.

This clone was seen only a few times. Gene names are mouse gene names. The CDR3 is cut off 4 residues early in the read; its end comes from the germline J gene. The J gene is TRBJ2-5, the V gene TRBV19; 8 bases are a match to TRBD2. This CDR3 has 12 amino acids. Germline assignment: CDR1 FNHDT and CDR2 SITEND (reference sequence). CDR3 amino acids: CASKDWEDTQYF. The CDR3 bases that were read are TGTGCCAGCAAGGACTGGGAGGAC.

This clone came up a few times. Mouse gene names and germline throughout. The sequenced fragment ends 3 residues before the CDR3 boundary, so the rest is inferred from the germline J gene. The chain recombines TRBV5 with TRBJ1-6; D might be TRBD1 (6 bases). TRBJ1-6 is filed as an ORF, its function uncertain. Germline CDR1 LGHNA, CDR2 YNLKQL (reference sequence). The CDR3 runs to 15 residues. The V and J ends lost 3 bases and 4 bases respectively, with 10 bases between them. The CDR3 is CASSHLRGYNSPLYF. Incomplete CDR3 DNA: TGTGCCAGCAGCCACCTCAGGGGTTATAATTCGCCC.